The source of this TCR beta chain is a study of CD8+CD57+ T cells in acquired aplastic anemia. Genomic DNA provided the template from which TCR beta VDJ and CDR3 profiles were obtained. TCRdb processed the reads anew with MiXCR; each CDR3 protein has one entry. The sample lists some 170,000 distinct CDR3 sequences, roughly 65% occurring once. All sequencing subjects had displayed CD8+CD57+ cell expansion on flow cytometry. Per the germline V gene, CDR1 is SGDLS and CDR2 is YYNGEE. The CDR3 has 12 amino acids. Trimming took off 4 bases at V and 13 bases at J, with 12 bases between the two ends. Sequences were obtained from sorted CD4+, CD8+, or CD8+CD57+ T cells (not recorded which) from PBMCs. This chain connects TRBV9 to TRBJ1-6; possibly TRBD1 for D (5 bases). This TCR was recovered from a human donor with aplastic anemia. The CDR3 protein is CASSLAGGPLHF. In DNA form, the CDR3 reads TGTGCCAGCAGCCTCGCTGGGGGGCCCCTCCACTTT.